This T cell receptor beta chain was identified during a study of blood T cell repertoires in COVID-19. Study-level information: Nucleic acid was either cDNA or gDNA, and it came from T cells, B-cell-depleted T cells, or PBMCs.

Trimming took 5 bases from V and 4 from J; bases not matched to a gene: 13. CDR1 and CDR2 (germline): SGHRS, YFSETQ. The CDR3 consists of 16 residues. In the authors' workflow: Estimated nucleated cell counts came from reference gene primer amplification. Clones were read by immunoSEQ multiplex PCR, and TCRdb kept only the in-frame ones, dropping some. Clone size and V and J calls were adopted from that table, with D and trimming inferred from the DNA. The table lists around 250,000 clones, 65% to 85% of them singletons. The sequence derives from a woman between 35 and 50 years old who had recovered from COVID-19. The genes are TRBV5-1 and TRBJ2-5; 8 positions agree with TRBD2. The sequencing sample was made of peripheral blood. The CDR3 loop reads CASSLGSGGATETQYF. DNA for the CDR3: TGCGCCAGCAGTCTGGGTTCCGGGGGGGCCACAGAGACCCAGTACTTC.